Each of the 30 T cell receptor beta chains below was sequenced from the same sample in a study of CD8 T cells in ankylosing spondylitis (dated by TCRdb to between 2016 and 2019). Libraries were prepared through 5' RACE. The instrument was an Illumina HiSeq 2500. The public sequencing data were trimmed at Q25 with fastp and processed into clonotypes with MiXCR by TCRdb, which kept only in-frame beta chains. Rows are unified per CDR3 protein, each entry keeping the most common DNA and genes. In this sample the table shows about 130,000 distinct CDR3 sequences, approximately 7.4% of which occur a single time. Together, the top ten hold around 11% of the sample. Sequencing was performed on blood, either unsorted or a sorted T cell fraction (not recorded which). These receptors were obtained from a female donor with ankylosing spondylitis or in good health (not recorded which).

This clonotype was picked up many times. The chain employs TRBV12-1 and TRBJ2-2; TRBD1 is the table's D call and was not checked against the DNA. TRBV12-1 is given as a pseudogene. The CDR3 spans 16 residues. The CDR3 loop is CASSFEGQGGPGELFF. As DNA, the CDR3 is TGTGCCAGCAGCTTTGAGGGACAGGGCGGTCCCGGGGAGCTGTTTTTT.

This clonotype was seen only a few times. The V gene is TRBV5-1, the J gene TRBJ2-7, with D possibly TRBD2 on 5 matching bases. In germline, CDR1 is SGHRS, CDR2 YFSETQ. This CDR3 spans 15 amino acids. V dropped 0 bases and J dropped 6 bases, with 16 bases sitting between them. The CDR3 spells CASSLAPPRDGEQYF. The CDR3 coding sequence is TGCGCCAGCAGCTTGGCGCCACCGAGGGATGGCGAGCAGTACTTC.

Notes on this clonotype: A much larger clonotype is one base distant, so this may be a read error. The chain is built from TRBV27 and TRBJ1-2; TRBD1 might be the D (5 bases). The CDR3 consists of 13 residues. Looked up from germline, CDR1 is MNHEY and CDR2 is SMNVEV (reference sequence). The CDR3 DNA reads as TGTGTCAGCAGTTTATATGGGGGCTATGGCTACACCTTC. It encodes CVSSLYGGYGYTF.

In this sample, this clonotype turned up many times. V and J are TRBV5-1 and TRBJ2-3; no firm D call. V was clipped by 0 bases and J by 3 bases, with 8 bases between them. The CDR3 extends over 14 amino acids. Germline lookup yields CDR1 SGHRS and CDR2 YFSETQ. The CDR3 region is CASSLGHGTDTQYF. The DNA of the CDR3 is TGCGCCAGCAGCTTGGGACATGGAACAGATACGCAGTATTTT.

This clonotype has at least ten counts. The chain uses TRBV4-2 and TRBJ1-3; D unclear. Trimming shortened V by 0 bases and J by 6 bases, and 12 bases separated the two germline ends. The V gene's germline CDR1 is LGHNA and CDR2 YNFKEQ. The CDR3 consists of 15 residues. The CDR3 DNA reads TGTGCCAGCAGCCAAGATCGCAGGCCCCTAAACACCATATATTTT. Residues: CASSQDRRPLNTIYF.

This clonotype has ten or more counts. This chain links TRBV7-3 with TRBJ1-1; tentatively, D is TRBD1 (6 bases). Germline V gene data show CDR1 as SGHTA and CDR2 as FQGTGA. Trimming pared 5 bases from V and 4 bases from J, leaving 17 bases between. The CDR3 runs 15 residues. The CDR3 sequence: CASSLVGGGGTEAFF. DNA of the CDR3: TGTGCCAGCAGCCTAGTAGGAGGGGGGGGCACTGAAGCTTTCTTT.

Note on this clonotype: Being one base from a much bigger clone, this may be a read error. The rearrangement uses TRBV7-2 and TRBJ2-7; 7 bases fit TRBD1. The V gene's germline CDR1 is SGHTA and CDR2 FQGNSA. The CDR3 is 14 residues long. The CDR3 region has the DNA TGTGTCAGCAGCTCGACAGGGCGGATACACGAGCAGTACTTC. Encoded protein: CVSSSTGRIHEQYF.

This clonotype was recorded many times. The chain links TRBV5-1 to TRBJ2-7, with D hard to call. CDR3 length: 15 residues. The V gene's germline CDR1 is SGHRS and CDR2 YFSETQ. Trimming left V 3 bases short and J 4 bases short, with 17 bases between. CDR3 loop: CASSWVGGSDYEQYF. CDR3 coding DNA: TGCGCCAGCAGCTGGGTGGGCGGATCGGATTACGAGCAGTACTTC.

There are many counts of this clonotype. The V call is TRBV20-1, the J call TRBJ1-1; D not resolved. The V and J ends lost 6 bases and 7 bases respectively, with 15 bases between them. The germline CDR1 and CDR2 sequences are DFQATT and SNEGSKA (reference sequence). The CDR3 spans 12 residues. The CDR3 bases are TGCAGTGCGCCCTTTAGGTCGGGTGAAGCTTTCTTT. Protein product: CSAPFRSGEAFF.

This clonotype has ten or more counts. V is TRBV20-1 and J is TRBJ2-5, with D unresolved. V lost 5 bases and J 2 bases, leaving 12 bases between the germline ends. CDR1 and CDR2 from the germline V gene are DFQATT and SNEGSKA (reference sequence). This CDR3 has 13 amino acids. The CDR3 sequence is CSAVDTVQETQYF. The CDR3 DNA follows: TGCAGTGCTGTTGACACAGTACAAGAGACCCAGTACTTC.

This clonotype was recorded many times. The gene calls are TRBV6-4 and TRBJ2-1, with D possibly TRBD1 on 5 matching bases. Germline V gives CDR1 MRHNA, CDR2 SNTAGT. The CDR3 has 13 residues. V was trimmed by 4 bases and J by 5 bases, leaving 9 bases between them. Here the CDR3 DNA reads TGTGCCAGCAGTGGCGACAGCCACAATGAGCAGTTCTTC. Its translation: CASSGDSHNEQFF.

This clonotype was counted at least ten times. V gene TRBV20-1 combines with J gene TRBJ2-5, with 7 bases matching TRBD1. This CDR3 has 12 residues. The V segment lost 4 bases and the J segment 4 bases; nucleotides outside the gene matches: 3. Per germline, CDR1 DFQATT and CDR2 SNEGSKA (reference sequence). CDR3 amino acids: CSAIYRGETQYF. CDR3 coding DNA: TGCAGTGCTATTTACAGGGGAGAGACCCAGTACTTC.

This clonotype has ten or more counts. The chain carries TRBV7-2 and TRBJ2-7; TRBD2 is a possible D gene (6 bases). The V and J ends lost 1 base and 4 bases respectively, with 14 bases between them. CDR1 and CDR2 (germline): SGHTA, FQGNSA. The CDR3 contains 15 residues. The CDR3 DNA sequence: TGTGCCAGCAGCTTAGACTTAGCGGTGGTGTACGAGCAGTACTTC. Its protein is CASSLDLAVVYEQYF.

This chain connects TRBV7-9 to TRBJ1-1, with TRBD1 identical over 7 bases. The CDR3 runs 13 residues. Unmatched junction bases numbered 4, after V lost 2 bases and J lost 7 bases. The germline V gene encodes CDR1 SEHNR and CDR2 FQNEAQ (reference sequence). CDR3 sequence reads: CASSLSDRDEAFF. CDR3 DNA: TGTGCCAGCAGCTTATCCGACAGGGATGAAGCTTTCTTT.

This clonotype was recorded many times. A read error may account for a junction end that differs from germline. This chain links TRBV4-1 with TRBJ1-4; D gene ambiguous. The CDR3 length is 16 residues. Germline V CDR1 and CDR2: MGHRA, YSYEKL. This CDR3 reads CASSQVIPPPRGVLLF. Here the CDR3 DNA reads TGCGCCAGCAGCCAAGTAATCCCCCCACCACGGGGAGTACTCCTTTTT.

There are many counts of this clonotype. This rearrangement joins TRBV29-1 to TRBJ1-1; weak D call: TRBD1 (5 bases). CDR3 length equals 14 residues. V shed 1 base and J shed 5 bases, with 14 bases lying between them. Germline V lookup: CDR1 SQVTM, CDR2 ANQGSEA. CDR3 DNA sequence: TGCAGCGTTGAAGTCGTCCCGGGGCAGACTGAAGCTTTCTTT. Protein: CSVEVVPGQTEAFF.

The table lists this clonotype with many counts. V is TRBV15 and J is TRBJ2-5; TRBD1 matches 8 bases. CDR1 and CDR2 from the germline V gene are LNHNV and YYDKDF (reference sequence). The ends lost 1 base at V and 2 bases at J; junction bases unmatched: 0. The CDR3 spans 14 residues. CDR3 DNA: TGTGCCACCAGCAGAGGGACAGGGCAAGAGACCCAGTACTTC. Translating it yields CATSRGTGQETQYF.

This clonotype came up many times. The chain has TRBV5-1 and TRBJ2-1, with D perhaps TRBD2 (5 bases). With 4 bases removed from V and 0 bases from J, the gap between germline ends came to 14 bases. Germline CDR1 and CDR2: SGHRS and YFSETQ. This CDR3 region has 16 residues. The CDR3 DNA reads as TGCGCCAGCAGCACCAGGACTTCGGGCTCCTACAATGAGCAGTTCTTC. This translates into CASSTRTSGSYNEQFF.

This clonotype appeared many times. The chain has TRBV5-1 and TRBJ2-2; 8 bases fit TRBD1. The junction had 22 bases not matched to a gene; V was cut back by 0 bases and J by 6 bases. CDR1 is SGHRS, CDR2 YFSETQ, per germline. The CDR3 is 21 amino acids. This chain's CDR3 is CASSLVLGFVQGAHKAGELFF. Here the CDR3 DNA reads TGCGCCAGCAGCTTGGTTTTGGGATTTGTCCAGGGGGCGCATAAAGCCGGGGAGCTGTTTTTT.

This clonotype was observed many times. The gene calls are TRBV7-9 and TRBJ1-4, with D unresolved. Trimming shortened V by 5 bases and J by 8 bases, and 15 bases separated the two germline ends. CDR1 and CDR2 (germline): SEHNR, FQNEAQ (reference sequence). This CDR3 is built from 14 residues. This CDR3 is CASSPRASTEKLFF. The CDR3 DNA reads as TGTGCCAGCAGCCCACGGGCCAGCACGGAAAAACTGTTTTTT.

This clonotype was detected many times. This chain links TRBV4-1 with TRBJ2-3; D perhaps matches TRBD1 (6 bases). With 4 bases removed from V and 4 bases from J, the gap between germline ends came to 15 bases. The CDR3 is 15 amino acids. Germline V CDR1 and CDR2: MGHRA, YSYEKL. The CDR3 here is CASSPSGAGADTQYF. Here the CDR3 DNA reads TGCGCCAGCAGCCCCTCAGGGGCAGGGGCAGATACGCAGTATTTT.

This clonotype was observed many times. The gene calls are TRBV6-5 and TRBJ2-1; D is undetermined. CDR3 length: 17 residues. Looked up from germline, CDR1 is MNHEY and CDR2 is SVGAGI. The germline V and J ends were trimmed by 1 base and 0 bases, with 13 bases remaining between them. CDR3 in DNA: TGTGCCAGCAGTTACTTAGTCGATAGAAGCTCCTACAATGAGCAGTTCTTC. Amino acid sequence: CASSYLVDRSSYNEQFF.

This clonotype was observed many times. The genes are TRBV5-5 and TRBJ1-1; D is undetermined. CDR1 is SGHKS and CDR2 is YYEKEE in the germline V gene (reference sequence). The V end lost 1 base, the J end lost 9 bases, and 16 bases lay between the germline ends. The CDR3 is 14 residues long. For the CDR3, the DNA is TGTGCCAGCAGCTTGCCGGGCCAGACCATTCAAGCTTTCTTT. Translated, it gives CASSLPGQTIQAFF.

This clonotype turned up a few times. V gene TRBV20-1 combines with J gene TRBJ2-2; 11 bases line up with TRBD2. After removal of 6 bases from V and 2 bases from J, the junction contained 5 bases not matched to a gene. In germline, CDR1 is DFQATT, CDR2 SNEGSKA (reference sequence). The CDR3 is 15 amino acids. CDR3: CSARLAGINTGELFF. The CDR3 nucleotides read TGCAGTGCCCGACTAGCGGGGATTAACACCGGGGAGCTGTTTTTT.

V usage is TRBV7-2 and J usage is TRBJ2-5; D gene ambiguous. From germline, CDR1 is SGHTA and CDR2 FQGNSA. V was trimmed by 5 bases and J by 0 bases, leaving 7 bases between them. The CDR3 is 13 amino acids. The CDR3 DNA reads TGTGCCAGCAGCCTTCCTAACCAAGAGACCCAGTACTTC. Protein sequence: CASSLPNQETQYF.

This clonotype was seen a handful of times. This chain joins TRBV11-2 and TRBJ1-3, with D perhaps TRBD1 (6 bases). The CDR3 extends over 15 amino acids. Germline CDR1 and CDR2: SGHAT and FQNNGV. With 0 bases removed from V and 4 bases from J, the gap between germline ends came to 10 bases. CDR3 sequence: CASSLDRGLGNTIYF. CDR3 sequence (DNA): TGTGCCAGCAGCTTAGACAGGGGCTTAGGAAACACCATATATTTT.

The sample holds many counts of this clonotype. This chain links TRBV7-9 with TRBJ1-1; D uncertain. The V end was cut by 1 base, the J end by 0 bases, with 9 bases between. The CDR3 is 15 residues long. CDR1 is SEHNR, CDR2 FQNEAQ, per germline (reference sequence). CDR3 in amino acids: CASSLVAVMNTEAFF. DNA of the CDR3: TGTGCCAGCAGCTTAGTGGCAGTTATGAACACTGAAGCTTTCTTT.

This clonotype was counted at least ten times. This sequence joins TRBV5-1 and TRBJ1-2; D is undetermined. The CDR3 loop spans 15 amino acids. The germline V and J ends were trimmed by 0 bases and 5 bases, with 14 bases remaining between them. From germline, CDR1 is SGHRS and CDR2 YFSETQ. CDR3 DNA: TGCGCCAGCAGCTTGGAGGTTGAACAAGGTTATGGCTACACCTTC. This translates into CASSLEVEQGYGYTF.

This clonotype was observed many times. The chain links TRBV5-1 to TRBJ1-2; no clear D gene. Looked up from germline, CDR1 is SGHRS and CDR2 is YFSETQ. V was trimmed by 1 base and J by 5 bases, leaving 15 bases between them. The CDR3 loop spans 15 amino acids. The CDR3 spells CASSLYAGSQYGYTF. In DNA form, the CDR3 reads TGCGCCAGCAGCTTGTACGCGGGTTCCCAATATGGCTACACCTTC.

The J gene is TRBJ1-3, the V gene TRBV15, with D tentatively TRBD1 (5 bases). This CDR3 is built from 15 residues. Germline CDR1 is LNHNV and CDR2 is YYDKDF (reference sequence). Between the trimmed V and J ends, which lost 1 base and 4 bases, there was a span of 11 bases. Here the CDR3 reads CATSRVGGPGNTIYF. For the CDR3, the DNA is TGTGCCACCAGCAGAGTTGGGGGACCGGGAAACACCATATATTTT. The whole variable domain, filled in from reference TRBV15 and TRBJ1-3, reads DAMVIQNPRYQVTQFGKPVTLSCSQTLNHNVMYWYQQKSSQAPKLLFHYYDKDFNNEADTPDNFQSRRPNTSFCFLDIRSPGLGDTAMYLCATSRVGGPGNTIYFGEGSWLTVV.